These T cell receptor beta chains were read from a single sample in a study of blood T cell repertoires in COVID-19. Profiling relied on immunoSEQ multiplex PCR, and the TCRdb table lists in-frame clones only, not all of them. The profile covers 250,000 to 300,000 clones, with roughly 89% appearing a single time and around 4.6% taken by the ten largest. Sequencing was carried out using peripheral blood. The source of these receptors is a woman in her thirties or forties who had recovered from COVID-19. CDR3s include the opening cysteine and the closing phenylalanine or tryptophan. Each record gives: D gene, V gene, J gene, clone size, CDR3 protein, CDR3 DNA. D genes are given only for firm matches. Size tells how often a clone was seen (once, few, many) or the class of an expanded clone, and some rows leave it out.

D: -; V: TRBV13; J: TRBJ2-1; size: -; CDR3: CASSFWSIEVYEQFF; DNA: TGTGCCAGCAGCTTTTGGTCAATCGAGGTGTATGAGCAGTTCTTC
D: TRBD1; V: TRBV2; J: TRBJ2-1; size: few; CDR3: CASSQQGTGEQFF; DNA: TGTGCCAGCAGCCAGCAGGGGACAGGTGAGCAGTTCTTC
D: TRBD2; V: TRBV11-3; J: TRBJ2-2; size: -; CDR3: CASSPRTSGRNTGELFF; DNA: TGTGCCAGCAGCCCACGGACTAGCGGGAGAAATACCGGGGAGCTGTTTTTT
D: -; V: TRBV5-6; J: TRBJ1-3; size: -; CDR3: CASSLGPQFSGNTIYF; DNA: TGTGCCAGCAGCTTGGGCCCACAGTTCTCTGGAAACACCATATATTTT
D: -; V: TRBV2; J: TRBJ2-6; size: -; CDR3: CASPVEGSGANVLTF; DNA: TGTGCCAGCCCAGTAGAGGGTTCCGGGGCCAACGTCCTGACTTTC
D: -; V: TRBV3-1/TRBV3-2; J: TRBJ2-4; size: -; CDR3: CASSQDRVAKNIQYF; DNA: TGTGCCAGCAGCCAAGACAGGGTCGCCAAAAACATTCAGTACTTC
D: -; V: TRBV19; J: TRBJ1-6; size: -; CDR3: CASSIMRPASSYNSPLHF; DNA: TGTGCCAGTAGTATTATGCGGCCCGCTAGCTCCTATAATTCACCCCTCCACTTT
D: -; V: TRBV18; J: TRBJ1-2; size: -; CDR3: CASSLAGQPTNYGYTF; DNA: TGTGCCAGCTCTCTTGCCGGACAGCCGACTAACTATGGCTACACCTTC
D: TRBD1; V: TRBV7-2; J: TRBJ1-3; size: -; CDR3: CASSLASGQGNTIYF; DNA: TGTGCCAGCAGCTTAGCGTCCGGACAGGGGAACACCATATATTTT
D: -; V: TRBV18; J: TRBJ2-3; size: -; CDR3: CASSPPSSANTDTQYF; DNA: TGTGCCAGCTCACCACCTTCTAGCGCGAACACAGATACGCAGTATTTT
D: -; V: TRBV20-1; J: TRBJ2-7; size: few; CDR3: CSAPDSREQYF; DNA: TGCAGTGCTCCTGACAGCCGCGAGCAGTACTTC
D: TRBD1; V: TRBV19; J: TRBJ1-4; size: once; CDR3: CASSMGQGLGEKLFF; DNA: TGTGCCAGTAGTATGGGACAGGGGTTAGGAGAAAAACTGTTTTTT
D: -; V: TRBV10-3; J: TRBJ2-7; size: few; CDR3: CATNREITYEQYF; DNA: TGTGCCACCAACAGGGAAATTACCTACGAGCAGTACTTC
D: -; V: TRBV6-2/TRBV6-3; J: TRBJ2-1; size: once; CDR3: CASTPRGAAYNEQFF; DNA: TGTGCCAGCACCCCACGGGGGGCGGCCTACAATGAGCAGTTCTTC
D: TRBD1; V: TRBV30; J: TRBJ1-1; size: once; CDR3: CAWRGQGLNTEAFF; DNA: TGTGCCTGGAGGGGACAGGGATTGAACACTGAAGCTTTCTTT
D: -; V: TRBV7-2; J: TRBJ2-1; size: -; CDR3: CASSLGGGNYNEQFF; DNA: TGTGCCAGCAGCTTAGGGGGCGGGAACTACAATGAGCAGTTCTTC
D: -; V: TRBV3-1/TRBV3-2; J: TRBJ2-2; size: -; CDR3: CASSQPPRGTGELFF; DNA: TGTGCCAGCAGCCAACCCCCTAGAGGCACCGGGGAGCTGTTTTTT
D: -; V: TRBV12-3/TRBV12-4; J: TRBJ2-1; size: -; CDR3: CASSPGVEQFF; DNA: TGTGCCAGCAGTCCAGGGGTTGAGCAGTTCTTC
D: -; V: TRBV28; J: TRBJ2-7; size: -; CDR3: CATYRVDPTYEQYF; DNA: TGTGCCACCTACAGGGTGGACCCCACCTACGAGCAGTACTTC
D: -; V: TRBV12-3/TRBV12-4; J: TRBJ1-2; size: few; CDR3: CASSLSRGGYTF; DNA: TGTGCCAGCAGTTTGAGTCGAGGCGGCTACACCTTC
D: TRBD1; V: TRBV19; J: TRBJ2-7; size: -; CDR3: CASSTGTGYEQYF; DNA: TGTGCCAGTAGTACCGGGACAGGGTACGAGCAGTACTTC
D: -; V: TRBV5-1; J: TRBJ2-5; size: -; CDR3: CASQVAIQETQYF; DNA: TGCGCCAGCCAGGTAGCGATCCAAGAGACCCAGTACTTC
D: TRBD1; V: TRBV11-2; J: TRBJ2-1; size: -; CDR3: CASSRGTGEQFF; DNA: TGTGCCAGCAGCCGCGGGACAGGGGAACAGTTCTTC